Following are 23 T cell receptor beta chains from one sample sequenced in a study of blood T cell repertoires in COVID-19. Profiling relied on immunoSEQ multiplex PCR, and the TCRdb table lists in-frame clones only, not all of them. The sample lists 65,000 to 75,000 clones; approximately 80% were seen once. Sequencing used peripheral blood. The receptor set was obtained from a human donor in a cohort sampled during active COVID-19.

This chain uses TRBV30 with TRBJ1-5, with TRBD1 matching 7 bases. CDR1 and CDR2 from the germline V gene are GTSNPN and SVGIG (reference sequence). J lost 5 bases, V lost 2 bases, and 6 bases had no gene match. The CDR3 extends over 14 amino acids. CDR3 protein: CAWSPGQFDQPQHF. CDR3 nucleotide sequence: TGTGCCTGGAGTCCGGGACAGTTCGATCAGCCCCAGCATTTT.

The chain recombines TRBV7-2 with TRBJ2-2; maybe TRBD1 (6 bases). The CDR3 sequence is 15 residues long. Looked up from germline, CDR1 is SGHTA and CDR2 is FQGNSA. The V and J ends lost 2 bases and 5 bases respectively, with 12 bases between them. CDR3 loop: CASSLRDIRTGELFF. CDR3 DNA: TGTGCCAGCAGCTTACGGGACATCAGGACCGGGGAGCTGTTTTTT.

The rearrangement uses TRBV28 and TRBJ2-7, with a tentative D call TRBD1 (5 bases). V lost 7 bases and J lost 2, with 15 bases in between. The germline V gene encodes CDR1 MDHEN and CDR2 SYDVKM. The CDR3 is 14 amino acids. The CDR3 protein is CASTTPTGTYEQYF. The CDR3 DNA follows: TGTGCCAGCACAACCCCAACAGGTACCTACGAGCAGTACTTC.

The CDR3 protein is CASSQDGVYEQYF. In nucleotides, the CDR3 is TGTGCCAGCAGCCAAGACGGGGTCTACGAGCAGTACTTC. The chain is built from TRBV4-2 and TRBJ2-7, with D possibly TRBD2 on 5 matching bases. V gave up 0 bases and J gave up 3 bases, with 6 bases separating them. From germline, CDR1 is LGHNA and CDR2 YNFKEQ. The CDR3 contains 13 residues.

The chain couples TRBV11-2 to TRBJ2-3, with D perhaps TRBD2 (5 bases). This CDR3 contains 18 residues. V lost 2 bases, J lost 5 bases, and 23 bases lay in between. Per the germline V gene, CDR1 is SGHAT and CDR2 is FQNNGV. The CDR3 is CASSLYAGGPNSGDTQYF. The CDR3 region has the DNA TGTGCCAGCAGCTTATACGCCGGAGGACCCAACTCGGGAGATACGCAGTATTTT.

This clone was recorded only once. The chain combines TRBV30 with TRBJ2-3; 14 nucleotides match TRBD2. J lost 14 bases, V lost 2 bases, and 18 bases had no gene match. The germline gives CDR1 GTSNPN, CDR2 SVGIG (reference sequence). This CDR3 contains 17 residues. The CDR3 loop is CAWSLAPSGLAGAFWYF. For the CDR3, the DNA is TGTGCCTGGAGTCTCGCGCCGTCGGGACTAGCGGGAGCATTCTGGTATTTT.

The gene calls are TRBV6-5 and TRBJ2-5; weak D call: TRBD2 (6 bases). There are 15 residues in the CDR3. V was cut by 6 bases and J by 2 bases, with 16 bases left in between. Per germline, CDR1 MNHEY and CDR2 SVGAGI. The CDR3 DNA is TGTGCCAGCAGCCGTCCGGGGGTTACTCAAGAGACCCAGTACTTC. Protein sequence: CASSRPGVTQETQYF.

The CDR3: CASSVKSSSAGSTDTQYF. Here the CDR3 DNA reads TGTGCCAGCAGCGTAAAGTCGTCATCAGCGGGAAGCACAGATACGCAGTATTTT. The chain carries TRBV9 and TRBJ2-3, with 7 bases that match TRBD2. V lost 1 base and J lost 0; bases outside the gene matches: 11. This CDR3 is 18 amino acids long. The V gene's germline CDR1 is SGDLS and CDR2 YYNGEE.

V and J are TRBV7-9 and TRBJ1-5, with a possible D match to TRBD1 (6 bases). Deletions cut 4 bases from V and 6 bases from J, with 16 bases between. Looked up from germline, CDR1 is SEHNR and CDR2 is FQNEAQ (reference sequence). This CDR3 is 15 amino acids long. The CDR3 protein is CASSSDSRSSQPQHF. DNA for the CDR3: TGTGCCAGCAGCTCGGACAGCAGGAGCTCTCAGCCCCAGCATTTT. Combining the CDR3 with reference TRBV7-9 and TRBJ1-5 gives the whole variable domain DTGVSQNPRHKITKRGQNVTFRCDPISEHNRLYWYRQTLGQGPEFLTYFQNEAQLEKSRLLSDRFSAERPKGSFSTLEIQRTEQGDSAMYLCASSSDSRSSQPQHFGDGTRLSIL.

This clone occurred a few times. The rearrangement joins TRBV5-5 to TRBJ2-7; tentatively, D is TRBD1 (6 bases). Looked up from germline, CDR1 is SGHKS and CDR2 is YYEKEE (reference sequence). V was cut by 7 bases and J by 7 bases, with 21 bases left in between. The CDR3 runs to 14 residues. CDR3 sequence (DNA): TGTGCCAGCGGTTGGACAGACCAAGCGCGAGAGCAGTACTTC. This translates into CASGWTDQAREQYF.

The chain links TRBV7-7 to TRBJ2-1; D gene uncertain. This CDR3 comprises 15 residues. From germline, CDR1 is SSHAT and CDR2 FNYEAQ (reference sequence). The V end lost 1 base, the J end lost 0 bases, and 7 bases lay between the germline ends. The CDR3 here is CASSLDSSSYNEQFF. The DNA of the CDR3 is TGTGCCAGCAGCTTAGACAGTAGCTCCTACAATGAGCAGTTCTTC.

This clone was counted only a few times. The CDR3 here is CASRTGRLAETQYF. The CDR3 DNA follows: TGTGCCAGCAGGACGGGAAGGTTGGCAGAGACCCAGTACTTC. The rearrangement joins TRBV27 to TRBJ2-5; possibly TRBD2 for D (5 bases). The V gene lost 6 bases and the J gene lost 4 bases, with 15 bases spanning the gap. The CDR3 has 14 amino acids. CDR1 and CDR2 from the germline V gene are MNHEY and SMNVEV (reference sequence).

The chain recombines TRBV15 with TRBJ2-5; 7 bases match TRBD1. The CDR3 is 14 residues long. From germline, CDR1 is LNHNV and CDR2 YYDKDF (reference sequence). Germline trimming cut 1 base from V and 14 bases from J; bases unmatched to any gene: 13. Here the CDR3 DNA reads TGTGCCACCAGCAGAGTAAGGGACAGTGTCCGGGTTTACTTC. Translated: CATSRVRDSVRVYF.

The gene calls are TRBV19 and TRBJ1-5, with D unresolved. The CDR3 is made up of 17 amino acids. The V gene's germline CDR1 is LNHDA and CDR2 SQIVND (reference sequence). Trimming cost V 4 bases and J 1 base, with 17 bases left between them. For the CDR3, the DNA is TGTGCCAGTAGTACTTTGGACTACCCGCGGAGCAATCAGCCCCAGCATTTT. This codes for CASSTLDYPRSNQPQHF.

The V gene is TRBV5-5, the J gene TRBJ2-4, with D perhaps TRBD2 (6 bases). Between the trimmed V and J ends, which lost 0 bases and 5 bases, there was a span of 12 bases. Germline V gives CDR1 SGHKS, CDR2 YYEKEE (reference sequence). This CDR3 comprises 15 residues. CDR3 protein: CASSLARRDQNIQYF. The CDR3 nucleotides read TGTGCCAGCAGCTTGGCCAGGAGGGACCAAAACATTCAGTACTTC.

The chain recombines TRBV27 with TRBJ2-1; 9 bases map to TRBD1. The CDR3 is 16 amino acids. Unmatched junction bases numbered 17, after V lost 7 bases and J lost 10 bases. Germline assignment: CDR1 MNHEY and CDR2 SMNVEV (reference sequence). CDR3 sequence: CASKTEVGDRASEQFF. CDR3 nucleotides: TGTGCCAGCAAAACCGAGGTCGGGGACAGGGCTTCCGAGCAGTTCTTC.

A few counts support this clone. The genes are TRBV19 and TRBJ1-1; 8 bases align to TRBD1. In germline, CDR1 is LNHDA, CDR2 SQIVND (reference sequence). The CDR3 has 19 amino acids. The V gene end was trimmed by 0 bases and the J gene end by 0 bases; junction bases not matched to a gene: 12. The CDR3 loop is CASSIEHWGTGRMNTEAFF. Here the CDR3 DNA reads TGTGCCAGTAGTATAGAACACTGGGGGACAGGTAGAATGAACACTGAAGCTTTCTTT.

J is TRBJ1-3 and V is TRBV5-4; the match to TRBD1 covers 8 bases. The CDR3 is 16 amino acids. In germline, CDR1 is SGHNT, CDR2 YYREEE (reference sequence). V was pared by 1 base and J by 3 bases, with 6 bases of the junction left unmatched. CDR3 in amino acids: CASSLSAGGDGNTIYF. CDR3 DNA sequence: TGTGCCAGCAGCTTGTCGGCAGGGGGCGATGGAAACACCATATATTTT.

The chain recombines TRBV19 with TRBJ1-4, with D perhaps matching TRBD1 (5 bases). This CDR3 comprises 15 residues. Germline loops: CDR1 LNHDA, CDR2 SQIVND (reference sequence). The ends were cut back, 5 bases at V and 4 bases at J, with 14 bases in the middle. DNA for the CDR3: TGTGCCAGTAGTCGGCCCCCAGGGATTAATGAAAAACTGTTTTTT. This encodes CASSRPPGINEKLFF.

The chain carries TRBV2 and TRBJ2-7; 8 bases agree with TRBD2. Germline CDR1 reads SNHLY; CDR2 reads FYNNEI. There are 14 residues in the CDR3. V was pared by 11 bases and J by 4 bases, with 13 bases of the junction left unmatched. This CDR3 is CAGSRGLVPYEQYF. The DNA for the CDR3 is TGTGCCGGATCGCGGGGACTAGTTCCGTACGAGCAGTACTTC.

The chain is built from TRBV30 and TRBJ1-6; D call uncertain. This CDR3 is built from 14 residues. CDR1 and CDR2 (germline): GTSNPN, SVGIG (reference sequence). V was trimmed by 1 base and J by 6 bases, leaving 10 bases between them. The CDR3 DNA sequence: TGTGCCTGGAGTGGGGAGCTGCTTAATTCACCCCTCCACTTT. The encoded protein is CAWSGELLNSPLHF. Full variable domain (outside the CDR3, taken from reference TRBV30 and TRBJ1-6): SQTIHQWPATLVQPVGSPLSLECTVEGTSNPNLYWYRQAAGRGLQLLFYSVGIGQISSEVPQNLSASRPQDRQFILSSKKLLLSDSGFYLCAWSGELLNSPLHFGNGTRLTVT.

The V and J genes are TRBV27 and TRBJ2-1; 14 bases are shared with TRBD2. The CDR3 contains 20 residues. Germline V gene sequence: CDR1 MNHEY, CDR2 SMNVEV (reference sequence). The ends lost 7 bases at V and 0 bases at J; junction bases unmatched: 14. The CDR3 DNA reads TGTGCCAGCACCCCTCAGGCGGGACTAGCGGGAGTCACCTCCTACAATGAGCAGTTCTTC. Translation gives CASTPQAGLAGVTSYNEQFF.

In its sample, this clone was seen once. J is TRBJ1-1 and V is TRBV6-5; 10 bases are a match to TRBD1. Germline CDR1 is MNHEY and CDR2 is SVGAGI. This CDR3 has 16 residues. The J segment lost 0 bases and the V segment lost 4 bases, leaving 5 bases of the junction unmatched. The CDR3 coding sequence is TGTGCCAGCAGTTCCAGGACAGGGGGGATGAACACTGAAGCTTTCTTT. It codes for CASSSRTGGMNTEAFF.